The rows below give T cell receptor beta chains drawn from one sample of a study of CD8+CD57+ T cells in acquired aplastic anemia. TCRdb reanalysed the reads using MiXCR and keeps one entry per CDR3 protein. The data show 300,000 or so distinct CDR3 sequences, 50% to 65% seen once. Sequenced sample: sorted CD4+, CD8+, or CD8+CD57+ T cells (not recorded which) from PBMCs. Receptor source: a human donor with aplastic anemia. The CDR3 runs from the conserved cysteine through the conserved F or W. The D gene is left open where the match is weak. Clone size is stated in some rows and not others, as once, few, many or a class when expanded.

abundance	j_gene	v_gene	d_gene	CDR3aa	CDR3nt
.	TRBJ1-1	TRBV20-1	.	CSARRTMNTEAFF	TGCAGTGCCAGAAGGACTATGAACACTGAAGCTTTCTTT
.	TRBJ2-1	TRBV5-8	.	CASSATDYNEQFF	TGTGCCAGCAGCGCGACTGACTACAATGAGCAGTTCTTC
few	TRBJ1-5	TRBV7-9	TRBD1	CASSSTEDRDQPQHF	TGTGCCAGCAGCTCAACGGAAGACAGGGATCAGCCCCAGCATTTT
.	TRBJ2-3	TRBV7-9	.	CASRAQMQDTQYF	TGTGCCAGCAGAGCCCAAATGCAGGATACGCAGTATTTT
.	TRBJ1-5	TRBV6-6	.	CASSSRQASNQLQHF	TGTGCCAGCAGTTCTAGACAGGCTAGCAATCAGCTCCAGCATTTT
few	TRBJ1-2	TRBV11-2	TRBD1	CASSKTGANYGYTF	TGTGCCAGCAGCAAGACAGGGGCTAACTATGGCTACACCTTC
.	TRBJ1-5	TRBV5-1	TRBD1	CASRPGQGEGPQHF	TGCGCCAGCAGACCTGGACAGGGCGAGGGGCCCCAGCATTTT
.	TRBJ1-6	TRBV7-2	TRBD1	CACSRQGADNSPLYF	TGTGCCTGCAGCAGACAGGGGGCAGATAATTCACCCCTCTACTTT
.	TRBJ2-3	TRBV19	TRBD2	CASSTGLADTDTQYF	TGTGCCAGTAGTACAGGACTAGCGGACACAGATACGCAGTATTTT
few	TRBJ2-1	TRBV2	.	CASSELGKGNEQFF	TGTGCCAGCAGTGAACTAGGGAAGGGCAATGAGCAGTTCTTC
.	TRBJ1-1	TRBV10-3	.	CAISESGQSATEAFF	TGTGCCATCAGTGAGTCGGGACAATCGGCCACTGAAGCTTTCTTT
.	TRBJ1-1	TRBV12-3/TRBV12-4	TRBD1	CASGEGEGAGEAFF	TGTGCCAGCGGTGAGGGGGAGGGGGCAGGTGAAGCTTTCTTT
few	TRBJ2-7	TRBV9	.	CASSVDWGGLYEQYF	TGTGCCAGCAGCGTAGACTGGGGGGGGCTCTACGAGCAGTACTTC
.	TRBJ2-2	TRBV7-2	.	CASSFESRYGDGELFF	TGTGCCAGCAGCTTTGAGTCCCGATATGGTGACGGGGAGCTGTTTTTT
.	TRBJ1-5	TRBV11-1	.	CASSRSWQAVWPQHF	TGTGCCAGCAGCCGCAGCTGGCAGGCGGTTTGGCCCCAGCATTTT
.	TRBJ1-2	TRBV29-1	.	CSVGEGMGGYTF	TGCAGCGTTGGCGAGGGAATGGGGGGCTACACCTTC
.	TRBJ1-6	TRBV12-3/TRBV12-4	TRBD1	CASSQTGVQFTLHF	TGTGCCAGCAGCCAGACAGGGGTACAATTCACCCTCCACTTT
few	TRBJ2-7	TRBV20-1	TRBD2	CSARGRGELSSYEQYF	TGCAGTGCTAGAGGCCGGGGGGAACTAAGCTCCTACGAGCAGTACTTC
few	TRBJ2-7	TRBV19	TRBD2	CASSTAGPTYEQYF	TGTGCCAGTAGTACAGCGGGACCAACCTACGAGCAGTACTTC
.	TRBJ2-3	TRBV29-1	.	CSGGATPTQYF	TGCAGCGGGGGGGCTACCCCTACGCAGTATTTT
.	TRBJ2-1	TRBV7-6	.	CASSLSGRTDTNNEQFF	TGTGCCAGCAGCTTATCTGGCCGGACAGATACTAACAATGAGCAGTTCTTC